The 19 T cell receptor beta chains in this list originate from one sample, sequenced in a study of CD8 T cells in Susac syndrome. RNA, at about 0.45 to 1 ug, was reverse transcribed with random hexamers. From the immunoSEQ multiplex PCR reads, TCRdb called clonotypes with MiXCR, one entry per CDR3 protein. The table lists about 140,000 distinct CDR3 sequences, 95% of them singletons. Sequenced: CD4+ T cells from PBMCs. All receptors come from a human donor with multiple sclerosis.

The chain employs TRBV30 and TRBJ1-2, with D unresolved. The CDR3 runs 12 residues. The V gene's germline CDR1 is GTSNPN and CDR2 SVGIG (reference sequence). Trimming stripped 3 bases from V and 3 bases from J, with 8 bases between. As DNA, the CDR3 is TGTGCCTGGAGGGGAAGAGACTATGGCTACACCTTC. Encoded protein: CAWRGRDYGYTF.

The chain joins TRBV6-2 or TRBV6-3 to TRBJ2-7, with 7 bases identical to TRBD1. Germline-derived CDR1 and CDR2 are MNHEY and SVGEGT. The CDR3 has 14 amino acids. J was trimmed by 5 bases and V by 5 bases; bases with no gene match: 9. This chain's CDR3 is CASSEGTVNHEQYF. The DNA for the CDR3 is TGTGCCAGCAGTGAGGGGACAGTTAACCACGAGCAGTACTTC.

The chain carries TRBV12-3 or TRBV12-4 and TRBJ2-5; TRBD2 aligns across 7 bases. Trimming cost V 5 bases and J 4 bases; bases outside gene matches: 10. This CDR3 has 15 amino acids. CDR3 sequence: CASSLGTSSGETQYF. The CDR3 region has the DNA TGTGCCAGCAGTCTAGGGACTTCTAGCGGAGAGACCCAGTACTTC.

V is TRBV2 and J is TRBJ2-1; possible D gene TRBD2, 6 bases. Trimming removed 2 bases from V and 8 bases from J, with 16 bases in between. The length of the CDR3 is 15 residues. Germline loops: CDR1 SNHLY, CDR2 FYNNEI. The CDR3 nucleotides read TGTGCCAGCAGTGAATTGCCGGGAGCGTCCGATGAGCAGTTCTTC. It codes for CASSELPGASDEQFF.

This chain connects TRBV27 to TRBJ1-1; D unclear. V lost 3 bases and J lost 4, with 12 bases in between. In germline, CDR1 is MNHEY, CDR2 SMNVEV (reference sequence). The CDR3 contains 14 residues. CDR3 coding DNA: TGTGCCAGCAGTTTTACGGCAGGTAGCACTGAAGCTTTCTTT. Encoded protein: CASSFTAGSTEAFF.

Comments on this clonotype: The junction and the germline gene differ at one end; a read error may be behind it. The V call is TRBV20-1, the J call TRBJ1-1; weak D call: TRBD1 (5 bases). The CDR3 extends over 12 amino acids. In germline, CDR1 is DFQATT, CDR2 SNEGSKA (reference sequence). The CDR3, as DNA: TGCAGGGCTAAGAGGACAAACACTGAAGCTTTCTTT. The encoded protein is CRAKRTNTEAFF.

The chain links TRBV7-9 to TRBJ2-5; weak D call: TRBD2 (6 bases). Trimming pared 8 bases from V and 4 bases from J, leaving 11 bases between. The CDR3 consists of 12 residues. Germline CDR1 and CDR2: SEHNR and FQNEAQ (reference sequence). CDR3 nucleotide sequence: TGTGCCAGCGGCCGGGGAGGAGAGACCCAGTACTTC. The encoded protein is CASGRGGETQYF.

This chain uses TRBV25-1 with TRBJ2-5, with 10 bases aligning to TRBD1. There are 15 residues in the CDR3. Germline CDR1 is MGHDK and CDR2 is SYGVNS. J gave up 1 base and V 4 bases, and 3 bases lay outside the gene matches. The CDR3 nucleotides read TGTGCCAGCAGTGGGGACAGGGGACGCCAAGAGACCCAGTACTTC. It translates to CASSGDRGRQETQYF. The full variable domain, in which reference TRBV25-1 and TRBJ2-5 provide the parts outside the CDR3, is EADIYQTPRYLVIGTGKKITLECSQTMGHDKMYWYQQDPGMELHLIHYSYGVNSTEKGDLSSESTVSRIRTEHFPLTLESARPSHTSQYLCASSGDRGRQETQYFGPGTRLLVL.

The chain carries TRBV3-1 and TRBJ1-5; TRBD1 might be the D (6 bases). The germline V gene has CDR1 LGHDT and CDR2 YNNKEL (reference sequence). This CDR3 has 14 residues. The V end lost 0 bases, the J end lost 13 bases, and 16 bases lay between the germline ends. CDR3 DNA sequence: TGTGCCAGCAGCCAAGAAGGGGGGGATTTAGGGCAGCATTTT. Translation: CASSQEGGDLGQHF.

This rearrangement joins TRBV5-1 to TRBJ2-6; D is uncertain. Trimming took 5 bases from V and 1 from J, leaving 10 bases between them. Germline V gene lookup returns CDR1 SGHRS and CDR2 YFSETQ. The CDR3 runs 15 residues. CDR3 region: CASRLGWSGANVLTF. The CDR3 DNA is TGCGCCAGCAGGCTAGGCTGGTCTGGGGCCAACGTCCTGACTTTC.

The chain has TRBV24-1 and TRBJ1-5; no reliable D call. V lost 4 bases, J lost 6 bases, and 18 bases lay in between. This CDR3 has 16 residues. Per the germline V gene, CDR1 is KGHDR and CDR2 is SFDVKD. Here the CDR3 reads CATSEAPRAEGQPQHF. The CDR3 DNA sequence: TGTGCCACCAGTGAGGCGCCGCGAGCAGAAGGTCAGCCCCAGCATTTT.

The rearrangement uses TRBV29-1 and TRBJ2-1; perhaps TRBD1 as D (6 bases). The germline CDR1 and CDR2 sequences are SQVTM and ANQGSEA. Trimming left V 7 bases short and J 9 bases short, with 19 bases between. This CDR3 is 13 amino acids long. CDR3 loop: CSAGTPPQGEQFF. CDR3 nucleotide sequence: TGCAGCGCTGGGACACCTCCCCAGGGTGAGCAGTTCTTC.

The genes are TRBV30 and TRBJ2-7, with no clear D. Trimming took off 4 bases at V and 1 base at J, with 8 bases between the two ends. Per germline, CDR1 GTSNPN and CDR2 SVGIG (reference sequence). The CDR3 runs to 12 residues. CDR3 residues: CAWTYGSYEQYF. CDR3 nucleotides: TGTGCCTGGACGTACGGGTCCTACGAGCAGTACTTC. The full variable domain, its missing parts supplied by reference TRBV30 and TRBJ2-7, is SQTIHQWPATLVQPVGSPLSLECTVEGTSNPNLYWYRQAAGRGLQLLFYSVGIGQISSEVPQNLSASRPQDRQFILSSKKLLLSDSGFYLCAWTYGSYEQYFGPGTRLTVT.

This clonotype has a handful of counts. A junction boundary mismatches the germline segment, possibly from a read error. CDR3 coding DNA: TGTGCCAGCCCTACAGGGGGCGACTTC. Translating it yields CASPTGGDF. The chain has TRBV7-2 and TRBJ2-5, with TRBD1 matching 9 bases. The CDR3 loop spans 9 amino acids. Germline V CDR1 and CDR2: SGHTA, FQGNSA. Complete variable domain (other parts from reference TRBV7-2 and TRBJ2-5): GAGVSQSPSNKVTEKGKDVELRCDPISGHTALYWYRQSLGQGLEFLIYFQGNSAPDKSGLPSDRFSAERTGGSVSTLTIQRTQQEDSAVYLCASPTGGDFGPGTRLLVL.

The chain employs TRBV9 and TRBJ2-7; 10 bases align to TRBD1. The CDR3 totals 17 residues. Germline values: CDR1 SGDLS, CDR2 YYNGEE. Losses at the gene ends were 0 bases for V and 5 bases for J; bases not matched to a gene: 11. CDR3 region: CASSVAIPRGQGNEQYF. In DNA form, the CDR3 reads TGTGCCAGCAGCGTAGCCATCCCCAGGGGACAGGGGAACGAGCAGTACTTC.

The chain couples TRBV20-1 to TRBJ2-1, with TRBD1 matching 7 bases. Germline CDR1 reads DFQATT; CDR2 reads SNEGSKA (reference sequence). With V trimmed by 5 bases and J by 2 bases, 9 bases remained unmatched. There are 15 residues in the CDR3. CDR3 in DNA: TGCAGTGCTCGGTCCGGGACAGCAACCTACAATGAGCAGTTCTTC. This codes for CSARSGTATYNEQFF.

The V call is TRBV4-1, the J call TRBJ2-5; D is uncertain. This CDR3 is built from 16 residues. V was trimmed by 0 bases and J by 5 bases, leaving 16 bases between them. Germline-derived CDR1 and CDR2 are MGHRA and YSYEKL. The CDR3 DNA reads TGCGCCAGCAGCCAAGACCAGAGTCCATCTGGGGAGACCCAGTACTTC. This translates into CASSQDQSPSGETQYF.

V and J are TRBV7-3 and TRBJ1-2; D perhaps matches TRBD1 (5 bases). The CDR3 spans 13 residues. V lost 3 bases and J lost 2, with 7 bases in between. Looked up from germline, CDR1 is SGHTA and CDR2 is FQGTGA. The CDR3: CASSLGRNYGYTF. The CDR3 DNA is TGTGCCAGCAGCTTGGGACGGAACTATGGCTACACCTTC. Variable domain in full (rest from reference TRBV7-3 and TRBJ1-2): GAGVSQTPSNKVTEKGKYVELRCDPISGHTALYWYRQSLGQGPEFLIYFQGTGAADDSGLPNDRFFAVRPEGSVSTLKIQRTERGDSAVYLCASSLGRNYGYTFGSGTRLTVV.

V is TRBV7-2 and J is TRBJ2-3; TRBD2 matches 12 bases. The CDR3 consists of 19 residues. Germline V gene data show CDR1 as SGHTA and CDR2 as FQGNSA. With V trimmed by 5 bases and J by 2 bases, 14 bases remained unmatched. CDR3 bases: TGTGCCAGCAGCGCAAGTGGTGTCCTAGCGGGGGGGCCCACAGATACGCAGTATTTT. It specifies CASSASGVLAGGPTDTQYF.